The entry that follows covers one T cell receptor (beta chain) sequence. These data come from a study of control samples from healthy donors and cancer patients. Deletions cut 4 bases from V and 7 bases from J, with 4 bases between. This CDR3 has 11 residues. The repertoire was sequenced with immunoSEQ multiplex PCR; TCRdb's copy has only in-frame clones and lacks some. The repertoire consists of 130,000 to 150,000 clones, with 75% to 95% occurring once and the leading ten covering about 3.2%. This rearrangement joins TRBV12-3 or TRBV12-4 to TRBJ2-2; D gene uncertain. This TCR came from a man aged 25 to 45 in good health. The sample taken for sequencing was blood. CDR3 nucleotide sequence: TGTGCCAGCAGTTGGGACGGGGAGCTGTTTTTT. Translating it yields CASSWDGELFF.